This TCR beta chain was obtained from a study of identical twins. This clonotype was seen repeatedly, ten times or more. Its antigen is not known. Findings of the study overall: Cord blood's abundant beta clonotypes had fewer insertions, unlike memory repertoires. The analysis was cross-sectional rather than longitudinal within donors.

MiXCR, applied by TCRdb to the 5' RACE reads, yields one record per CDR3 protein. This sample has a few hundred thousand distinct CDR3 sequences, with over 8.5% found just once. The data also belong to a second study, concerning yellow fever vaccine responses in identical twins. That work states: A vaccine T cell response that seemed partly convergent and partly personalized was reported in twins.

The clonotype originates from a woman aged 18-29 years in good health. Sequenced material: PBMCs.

The CDR3 coding sequence is TGCGCCAGCAGCTGGTCGCAATTTAACTCCTACAATGAGCAGTTCTTC. Its translation is CASSWSQFNSYNEQFF. V is TRBV5-1 and J is TRBJ2-1; D is uncertain. This CDR3 contains 16 residues. Looked up from germline, CDR1 is SGHRS and CDR2 is YFSETQ. Trimming cost V 3 bases and J 0 bases, with 13 bases left between them.